A single sample gave rise to the 10 T cell receptor beta chains below, sequenced in a study of cytomegalovirus exposure and HLA in healthy donors. The study ran its PCR with 60 Vbeta and 13 Jbeta primers. The protocol was immunoSEQ multiplex PCR, while the TCRdb copy is restricted to in-frame clones and leaves out a portion. The data contain about 120,000 clones, roughly 80% of them singletons. Sequencing used PBMCs. All receptors derive from a woman aged 35 to 49 in good health and CMV-seropositive.

V gene TRBV10-3 combines with J gene TRBJ1-2; D is undetermined. CDR3 size: 17 residues. CDR1 is ENHRY and CDR2 is SYGVKD in the germline V gene. The V and J ends lost 2 bases and 2 bases respectively, with 18 bases between them. CDR3 DNA sequence: TGTGCCATCAGTGAGGAAGGTCTTATCGGGAACAACTATGGCTACACCTTC. Residues: CAISEEGLIGNNYGYTF.

V is TRBV10-1 and J is TRBJ1-5, with a weak D call TRBD1 (5 bases). Germline CDR1 WNHNN, CDR2 SYGVQD (reference sequence). Trimming removed 10 bases from V and 6 bases from J, with 25 bases in between. This CDR3 is built from 16 residues. CDR3 protein: CANTLLPGEGVQPQHF. The DNA for the CDR3 is TGCGCCAACACCCTCCTCCCCGGCGAAGGGGTTCAGCCCCAGCATTTT.

This clone was seen only a few times. The genes are TRBV30 and TRBJ2-7, with D possibly matching TRBD2 (6 bases). V was cut by 4 bases and J by 2 bases, with 12 bases left in between. The V gene's germline CDR1 is GTSNPN and CDR2 SVGIG (reference sequence). The CDR3 consists of 13 residues. The CDR3 coding sequence is TGTGCCTGGACCCGGGACTCAACCTACGAGCAGTACTTC. It yields the protein CAWTRDSTYEQYF.

This rearrangement joins TRBV2 to TRBJ1-1; D is unresolved. CDR3 length: 12 residues. In germline, CDR1 is SNHLY, CDR2 FYNNEI. V lost 6 bases, J lost 4 bases, and 9 bases lay in between. The CDR3 protein is CASRVDSTEAFF. CDR3 DNA sequence: TGTGCCAGCAGAGTCGACTCCACTGAAGCTTTCTTT.

CDR3 region: CASSQVGTGGTQYF. CDR3 nucleotide sequence: TGTGCCAGCAGCCAAGTGGGGACAGGGGGTACCCAGTACTTC. The J gene is TRBJ2-5, the V gene TRBV4-2; 11 bases line up with TRBD1. This CDR3 has 14 amino acids. Germline V lookup: CDR1 LGHNA, CDR2 YNFKEQ. After removal of 1 base from V and 8 bases from J, the junction contained 3 bases not matched to a gene.

The CDR3 sequence is CASSPGRGGEKLFF. The CDR3, as DNA: TGTGCCAGCAGCCCCGGTCGGGGAGGTGAAAAACTGTTTTTT. The chain joins TRBV9 to TRBJ1-4; D uncertain. The CDR3 loop spans 14 amino acids. V lost 4 bases and J 7 bases, leaving 14 bases between the germline ends. Per the germline V gene, CDR1 is SGDLS and CDR2 is YYNGEE.

This clone was detected a few times. The genes are TRBV7-9 and TRBJ2-7, with D perhaps matching TRBD1 (6 bases). This CDR3 is built from 12 residues. Germline CDR1 and CDR2: SEHNR and FQNEAQ (reference sequence). V dropped 5 bases and J dropped 3 bases, with 8 bases sitting between them. The CDR3 region has the DNA TGTGCCAGCAGCGGACAGTACTACGAGCAGTACTTC. It yields the protein CASSGQYYEQYF.

The chain uses TRBV10-3 and TRBJ2-1; 7 nucleotides match TRBD2. There are 17 residues in the CDR3. The trim removed 0 bases at V and 0 bases at J, leaving 5 bases unmatched. Germline V CDR1 and CDR2: ENHRY, SYGVKD. CDR3 DNA sequence: TGTGCCATCAGTGAGTCTGGAGGGAGGGGCTCCTACAATGAGCAGTTCTTC. It specifies CAISESGGRGSYNEQFF.

The rearrangement joins TRBV19 to TRBJ2-7; 9 nucleotides align to TRBD2. V lost 8 bases, J lost 8 bases, and 22 bases stayed unmatched. The germline V gene has CDR1 LNHDA and CDR2 SQIVND (reference sequence). The length of the CDR3 is 17 residues. The CDR3 here is CASSGGPHGAGGIQQYF. DNA for the CDR3: TGTGCCAGTTCCGGAGGGCCCCATGGAGCGGGAGGCATCCAGCAGTACTTC.

This clone appeared once. The J gene is TRBJ1-1, the V gene TRBV5-1; no clear D gene. Trimming left V 4 bases short and J 5 bases short, with 15 bases between. This CDR3 region has 14 residues. Germline V gives CDR1 SGHRS, CDR2 YFSETQ. DNA of the CDR3: TGCGCCAGCAGCCTCGGGGTTTTGGGTACTGAAGCTTTCTTT. Its protein is CASSLGVLGTEAFF.